What follows are 21 T cell receptor beta chains derived from one specimen sequenced in a study of blood T cell repertoires in COVID-19. The assay was immunoSEQ multiplex PCR, and TCRdb's table has in-frame clones only and misses some. Here the sample spans 81,000 or so clones, 89% being singletons. Material: peripheral blood. These receptors were obtained from a man between 65 and 85 years old with active or convalescent COVID-19.

The table lists this clone with a count of one. The CDR3, as DNA: TGTGCCTGGTGGACAGATAGCAATCAGCCCCAGCATTTT. Translation: CAWWTDSNQPQHF. The chain carries TRBV30 and TRBJ1-5, with D maybe TRBD1 (6 bases). CDR1 is GTSNPN, CDR2 SVGIG, per germline (reference sequence). The CDR3 is 13 residues long. Trimming took off 5 bases at V and 0 bases at J, with 8 bases between the two ends.

This chain links TRBV2 with TRBJ1-1, with D possibly matching TRBD1 (6 bases). Trimming took 6 bases from V and 4 from J, leaving 15 bases between them. Looked up from germline, CDR1 is SNHLY and CDR2 is FYNNEI. The CDR3 has 14 residues. The CDR3 here is CASSAQGGSTEAFF. The CDR3 nucleotides are TGTGCCAGCAGCGCACAGGGAGGGAGCACTGAAGCTTTCTTT. Filled out from reference TRBV2 and TRBJ1-1, the complete variable domain reads EPEVTQTPSHQVTQMGQEVILRCVPISNHLYFYWYRQILGQKVEFLVSFYNNEISEKSEIFDDQFSVERPDGSNFTLKIRSTKLEDSAMYFCASSAQGGSTEAFFGQGTRLTVV.

The chain links TRBV5-1 to TRBJ2-7; 8 bases map to TRBD1. Germline V CDR1 and CDR2: SGHRS, YFSETQ. This CDR3 region has 14 residues. Trimming took 2 bases from V and 3 from J; bases not matched to a gene: 4. CDR3 sequence (DNA): TGCGCCAGCAGCTTCCGGACAGGGAACTACGAGCAGTACTTC. It translates to CASSFRTGNYEQYF.

In this sample, this clone turned up once. V is TRBV30 and J is TRBJ1-6; D uncertain. V gave up 5 bases and J gave up 18 bases, with 17 bases separating them. The CDR3 has 11 residues. Germline assignment: CDR1 GTSNPN and CDR2 SVGIG (reference sequence). DNA of the CDR3: TGTGCCTGGTTCCAAGGCCAGACAACCCACTTT. Amino acids: CAWFQGQTTHF.

The chain employs TRBV6-5 and TRBJ2-1; 9 bases align to TRBD1. V lost 10 bases and J lost 4; bases outside the gene matches: 5. Germline V gives CDR1 MNHEY, CDR2 SVGAGI. This CDR3 comprises 13 residues. The chain's CDR3 is CANNRGPYNEQFF. In nucleotides, the CDR3 is TGTGCCAACAACAGGGGGCCATACAATGAGCAGTTCTTC.

This clone came up a few times. The chain is built from TRBV15 and TRBJ2-5, with a possible D match to TRBD1 (5 bases). The CDR3 contains 14 residues. Germline CDR1 is LNHNV and CDR2 is YYDKDF (reference sequence). V gave up 5 bases and J gave up 2 bases, with 12 bases separating them. The CDR3 DNA is TGTGCCACCAGCCTTCGGGCAGGGCAAGAGACCCAGTACTTC. Its protein product is CATSLRAGQETQYF.

This clone is a singleton in its sample. The chain joins TRBV7-9 to TRBJ2-7, with D possibly matching TRBD2 (5 bases). The CDR3 spans 16 residues. V was clipped by 1 base and J by 3 bases, with 16 bases between them. Germline assignment: CDR1 SEHNR and CDR2 FQNEAQ (reference sequence). CDR3 nucleotides: TGTGCCAGCAGCTTAGGGGCGGTAGCGAGGTTCTACGAGCAGTACTTC. It encodes CASSLGAVARFYEQYF.

The V gene is TRBV27, the J gene TRBJ1-1; TRBD1 agrees at 8 bases. V was pared by 6 bases and J by 0 bases, with 3 bases of the junction left unmatched. The germline V gene has CDR1 MNHEY and CDR2 SMNVEV (reference sequence). CDR3 size: 14 residues. The CDR3 loop reads CASRQGAVNTEAFF. In DNA form, the CDR3 reads TGTGCCAGCAGGCAGGGGGCGGTGAACACTGAAGCTTTCTTT.

This clone was seen more than once but under ten times. V usage is TRBV7-3 and J usage is TRBJ1-1, with D maybe TRBD1 (6 bases). V was pared by 4 bases and J by 5 bases, with 11 bases between. Germline V lookup: CDR1 SGHTA, CDR2 FQGTGA. This CDR3 spans 13 amino acids. The CDR3 DNA reads as TGTGCCAGCAGCTCCCAGGGGTCAACTGAAGCTTTCTTT. Its protein is CASSSQGSTEAFF.

This rearrangement joins TRBV27 to TRBJ1-6, with D possibly TRBD1 on 5 matching bases. The germline V gene encodes CDR1 MNHEY and CDR2 SMNVEV (reference sequence). The length of the CDR3 is 16 residues. V was clipped by 4 bases and J by 10 bases, with 20 bases between them. The CDR3 sequence is CASSYWDGGLRSPLHF. The CDR3 bases are TGTGCCAGCAGTTACTGGGACGGGGGATTGCGGTCACCCCTCCACTTT.

The chain uses TRBV19 and TRBJ1-2; D remains unclear. This CDR3 region has 15 residues. V lost 3 bases and J 0 bases, leaving 11 bases between the germline ends. Germline V lookup: CDR1 LNHDA, CDR2 SQIVND (reference sequence). DNA for the CDR3: TGTGCCAGTAGTATGGGCAGCCTAACTAACTATGGCTACACCTTC. Its translation is CASSMGSLTNYGYTF.

The chain links TRBV7-2 to TRBJ1-1; D uncertain. The CDR3 consists of 14 residues. Germline assignment: CDR1 SGHTA and CDR2 FQGNSA. V was trimmed by 5 bases and J by 13 bases, leaving 23 bases between them. The CDR3: CASSRSTGGEKVFF. CDR3 DNA: TGTGCCAGCAGCCGCTCAACTGGAGGAGAGAAGGTTTTCTTT.

J is TRBJ1-1 and V is TRBV7-3, with D possibly matching TRBD1 (6 bases). V was cut by 3 bases and J by 4 bases, with 15 bases left in between. Germline lookup yields CDR1 SGHTA and CDR2 FQGTGA. This CDR3 is built from 15 residues. This CDR3 reads CASSFVGAGSTEAFF. The CDR3 nucleotides read TGTGCCAGCAGCTTCGTGGGGGCGGGTAGCACTGAAGCTTTCTTT.

The V and J genes are TRBV2 and TRBJ2-3, with 7 bases identical to TRBD1. The V and J ends lost 4 bases and 4 bases, in that order; junction bases with no gene match: 5. Germline V gene sequence: CDR1 SNHLY, CDR2 FYNNEI. CDR3 length equals 14 residues. CDR3 amino acids: CASSVYRGADTQYF. The DNA of the CDR3 is TGTGCCAGCAGTGTTTACAGGGGAGCAGATACGCAGTATTTT.

The chain links TRBV30 to TRBJ1-2, with unresolved D. Trimming shortened V by 2 bases and J by 5 bases, and 6 bases separated the two germline ends. There are 11 residues in the CDR3. Germline values: CDR1 GTSNPN, CDR2 SVGIG (reference sequence). Here the CDR3 reads CAWSRLYGYTF. Here the CDR3 DNA reads TGTGCCTGGAGTAGACTTTATGGCTACACCTTC.

V is TRBV9 and J is TRBJ1-3; no firm D call. The V end lost 4 bases, the J end lost 4 bases, and 15 bases lay between the germline ends. Germline assignment: CDR1 SGDLS and CDR2 YYNGEE. This CDR3 region has 15 residues. The CDR3 spells CASSFRPGSGNTIYF. CDR3 nucleotide sequence: TGTGCCAGCAGCTTTAGACCGGGATCAGGAAACACCATATATTTT.

V usage is TRBV7-2 and J usage is TRBJ2-2; D not resolved. The CDR3 runs 11 residues. The ends were cut back, 5 bases at V and 11 bases at J, with 9 bases in the middle. Germline CDR1 reads SGHTA; CDR2 reads FQGNSA. DNA of the CDR3: TGTGCCAGCAGCCCCTACCGAGAGCTGTTTTTT. Amino acid sequence: CASSPYRELFF.

The rearrangement uses TRBV4-1 and TRBJ1-3; 9 bases agree with TRBD1. V was pared by 2 bases and J by 6 bases, with 8 bases of the junction left unmatched. Germline CDR1 MGHRA, CDR2 YSYEKL. The CDR3 extends over 16 amino acids. CDR3 coding DNA: TGCGCCAGCAGCCAACCGGGGACAGGGTTTGTAAACACCATATATTTT. This translates into CASSQPGTGFVNTIYF.

This chain connects TRBV30 to TRBJ1-1, with 8 bases lining up with TRBD1. V trimming: 2 bases; J trimming: 1 base; junction bases outside the gene matches: 3. The CDR3 has 14 residues. CDR1 and CDR2 (germline): GTSNPN, SVGIG (reference sequence). DNA of the CDR3: TGTGCCTGGAGTAAAGGGACAGGGAACACTGAAGCTTTCTTT. Translation: CAWSKGTGNTEAFF. Full variable domain (rest looked up from reference TRBV30 and TRBJ1-1): SQTIHQWPATLVQPVGSPLSLECTVEGTSNPNLYWYRQAAGRGLQLLFYSVGIGQISSEVPQNLSASRPQDRQFILSSKKLLLSDSGFYLCAWSKGTGNTEAFFGQGTRLTVV.

The sample holds one count of this clone. This sequence joins TRBV14 and TRBJ1-3, with D uncertain. Trimming pared 3 bases from V and 4 bases from J, leaving 10 bases between. The CDR3 covers 14 residues. Germline V CDR1 and CDR2: SGHDN, FVKESK. The CDR3 DNA sequence: TGTGCCAGCAGCCATAGAGGGTTCGGAAACACCATATATTTT. It is translated as CASSHRGFGNTIYF. Complete variable domain (other parts from reference TRBV14 and TRBJ1-3): EAGVTQFPSHSVIEKGQTVTLRCDPISGHDNLYWYRRVMGKEIKFLLHFVKESKQDESGMPNNRFLAERTGGTYSTLKVQPAELEDSGVYFCASSHRGFGNTIYFGEGSWLTVV.

The V gene is TRBV2, the J gene TRBJ1-1; 8 bases line up with TRBD1. V shed 4 bases, J shed 1 base, and the junction held 5 bases outside the gene matches. The germline V gene encodes CDR1 SNHLY and CDR2 FYNNEI. The CDR3 covers 15 residues. The CDR3 bases are TGTGCCAGCAGTGCGACAGGGGCCTCGAACACTGAAGCTTTCTTT. Translation: CASSATGASNTEAFF.